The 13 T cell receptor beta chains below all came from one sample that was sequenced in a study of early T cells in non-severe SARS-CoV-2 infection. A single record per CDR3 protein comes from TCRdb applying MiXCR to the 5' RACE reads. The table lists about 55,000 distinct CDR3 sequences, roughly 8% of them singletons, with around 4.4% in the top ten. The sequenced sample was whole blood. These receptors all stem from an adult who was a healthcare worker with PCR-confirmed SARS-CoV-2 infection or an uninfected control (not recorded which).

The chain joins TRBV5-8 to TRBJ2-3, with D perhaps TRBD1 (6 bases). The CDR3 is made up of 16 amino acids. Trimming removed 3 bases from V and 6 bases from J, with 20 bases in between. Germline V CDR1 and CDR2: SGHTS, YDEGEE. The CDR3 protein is CASSSNLLARGDTQYF. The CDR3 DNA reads TGTGCCAGCAGCTCTAACCTCTTAGCGAGGGGGGATACGCAGTATTTT.

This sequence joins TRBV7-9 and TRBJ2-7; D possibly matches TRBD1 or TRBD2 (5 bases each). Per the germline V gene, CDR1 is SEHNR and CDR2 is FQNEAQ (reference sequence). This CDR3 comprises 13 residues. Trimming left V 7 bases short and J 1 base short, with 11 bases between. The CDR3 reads CASNRGESYEQYF. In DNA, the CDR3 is TGTGCCAGCAACCGAGGGGAATCCTACGAGCAGTACTTC. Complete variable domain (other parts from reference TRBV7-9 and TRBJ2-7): DTGVSQNPRHKITKRGQNVTFRCDPISEHNRLYWYRQTLGQGPEFLTYFQNEAQLEKSRLLSDRFSAERPKGSFSTLEIQRTEQGDSAMYLCASNRGESYEQYFGPGTRLTVT.

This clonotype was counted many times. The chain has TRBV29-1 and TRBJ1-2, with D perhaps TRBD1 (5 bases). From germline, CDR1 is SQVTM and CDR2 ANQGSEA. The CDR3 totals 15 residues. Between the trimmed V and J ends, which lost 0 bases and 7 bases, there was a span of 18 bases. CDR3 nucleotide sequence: TGCAGCGTTGAAGACGGCGGGGCAGGAGGACTTGGCTACACCTTC. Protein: CSVEDGGAGGLGYTF.

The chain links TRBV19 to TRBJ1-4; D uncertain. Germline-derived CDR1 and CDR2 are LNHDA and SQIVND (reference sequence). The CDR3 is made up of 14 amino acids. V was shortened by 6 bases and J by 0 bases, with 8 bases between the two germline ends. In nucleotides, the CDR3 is TGTGCCAGTAGCGACATTTCAACTAATGAAAAACTGTTTTTT. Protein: CASSDISTNEKLFF.

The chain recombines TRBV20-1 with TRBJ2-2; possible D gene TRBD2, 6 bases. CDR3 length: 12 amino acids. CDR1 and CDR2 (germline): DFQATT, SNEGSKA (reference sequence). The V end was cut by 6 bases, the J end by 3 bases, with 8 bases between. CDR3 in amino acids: CSARRDTGELFF. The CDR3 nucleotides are TGCAGTGCAAGGAGGGACACCGGGGAGCTGTTTTTT.

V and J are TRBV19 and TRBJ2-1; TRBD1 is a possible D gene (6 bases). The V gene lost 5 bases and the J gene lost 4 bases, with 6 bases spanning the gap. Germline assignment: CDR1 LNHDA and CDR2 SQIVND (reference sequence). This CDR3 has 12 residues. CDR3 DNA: TGTGCCAGTAGTGACAGGTACAATGAGCAGTTCTTC. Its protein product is CASSDRYNEQFF.

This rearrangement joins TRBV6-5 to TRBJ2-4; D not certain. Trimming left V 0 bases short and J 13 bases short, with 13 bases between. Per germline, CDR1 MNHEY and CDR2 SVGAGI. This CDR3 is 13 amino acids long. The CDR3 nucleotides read TGTGCCAGCAGTTACTCGATAAATTCGGCGCAGTACTTC. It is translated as CASSYSINSAQYF.

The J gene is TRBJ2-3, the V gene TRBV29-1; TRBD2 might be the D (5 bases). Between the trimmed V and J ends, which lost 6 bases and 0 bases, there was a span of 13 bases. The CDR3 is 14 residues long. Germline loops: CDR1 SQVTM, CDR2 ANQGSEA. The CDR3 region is CSVGSSLSTDTQYF. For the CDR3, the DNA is TGCAGCGTGGGGTCTAGCTTAAGCACAGATACGCAGTATTTT.

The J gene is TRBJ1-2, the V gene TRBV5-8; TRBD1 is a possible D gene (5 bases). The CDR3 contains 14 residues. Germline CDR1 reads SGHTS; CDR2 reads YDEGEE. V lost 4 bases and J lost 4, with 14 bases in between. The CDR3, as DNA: TGTGCCAGCAGCGGCACCGGACAACTCTATGGCTACACCTTC. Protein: CASSGTGQLYGYTF.

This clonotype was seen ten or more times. This CDR3 is CAISNQETQYF. The CDR3 region has the DNA TGTGCCATCAGCAACCAAGAGACCCAGTACTTC. The chain has TRBV10-3 and TRBJ2-5, with D unresolved. CDR1 and CDR2 (germline): ENHRY, SYGVKD. The CDR3 is 11 residues long. V lost 6 bases and J 0 bases, leaving 2 bases between the germline ends.

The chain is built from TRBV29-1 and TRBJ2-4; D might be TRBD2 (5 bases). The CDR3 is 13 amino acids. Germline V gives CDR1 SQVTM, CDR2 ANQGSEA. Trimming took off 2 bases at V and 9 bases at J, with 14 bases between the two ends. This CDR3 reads CSVENTRGGIQYF. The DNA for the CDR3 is TGCAGCGTTGAAAACACCCGCGGAGGCATTCAGTACTTC.

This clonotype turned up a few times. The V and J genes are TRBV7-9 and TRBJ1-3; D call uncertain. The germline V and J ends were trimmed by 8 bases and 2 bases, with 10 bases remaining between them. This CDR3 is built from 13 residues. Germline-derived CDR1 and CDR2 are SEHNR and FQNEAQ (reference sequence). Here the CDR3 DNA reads TGTGCCAGCGGCGATAGTGCTGGAAACACCATATATTTT. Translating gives CASGDSAGNTIYF.

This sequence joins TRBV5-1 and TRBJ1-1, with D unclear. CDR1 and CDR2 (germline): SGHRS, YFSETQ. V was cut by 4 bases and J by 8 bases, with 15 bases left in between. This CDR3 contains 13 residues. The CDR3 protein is CASSLGSVTEAFF. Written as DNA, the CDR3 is TGCGCCAGCAGCCTTGGCAGCGTCACGGAAGCTTTCTTT. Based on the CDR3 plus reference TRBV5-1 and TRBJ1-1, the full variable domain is KAGVTQTPRYLIKTRGQQVTLSCSPISGHRSVSWYQQTPGQGLQFLFEYFSETQRNKGNFPGRFSGRQFSNSRSEMNVSTLELGDSALYLCASSLGSVTEAFFGQGTRLTVV.